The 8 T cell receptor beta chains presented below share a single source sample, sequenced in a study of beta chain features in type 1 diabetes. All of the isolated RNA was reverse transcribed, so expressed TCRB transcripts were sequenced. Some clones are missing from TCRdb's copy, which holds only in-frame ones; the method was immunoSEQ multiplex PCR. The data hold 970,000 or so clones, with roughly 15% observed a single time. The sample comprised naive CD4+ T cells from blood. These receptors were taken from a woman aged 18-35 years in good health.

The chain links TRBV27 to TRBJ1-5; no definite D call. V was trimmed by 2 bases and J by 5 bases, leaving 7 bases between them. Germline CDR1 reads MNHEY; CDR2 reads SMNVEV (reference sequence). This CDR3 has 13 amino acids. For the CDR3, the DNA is TGTGCCAGCAGTTTAGACGGCTATCAGCCCCAGCATTTT. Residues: CASSLDGYQPQHF.

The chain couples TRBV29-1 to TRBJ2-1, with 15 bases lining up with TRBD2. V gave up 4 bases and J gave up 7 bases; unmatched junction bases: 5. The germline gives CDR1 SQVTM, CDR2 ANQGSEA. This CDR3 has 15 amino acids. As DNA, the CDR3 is TGCAGCGTTGGCTTCGGGACTAGCGGGAGGAATGAGCAGTTCTTC. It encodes CSVGFGTSGRNEQFF.

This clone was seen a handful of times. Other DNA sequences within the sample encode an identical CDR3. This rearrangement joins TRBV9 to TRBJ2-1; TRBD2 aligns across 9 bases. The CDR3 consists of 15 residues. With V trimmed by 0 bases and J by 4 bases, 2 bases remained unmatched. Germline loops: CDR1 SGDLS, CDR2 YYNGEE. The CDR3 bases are TGTGCCAGCAGCGTAGCGACTAGCGGTTACAATGAGCAGTTCTTC. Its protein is CASSVATSGYNEQFF.

The CDR3, as DNA: TGTGCCAGCAGCCCCCGGACAGGGGCCGTATACGAGCAGTACTTC. Its translation: CASSPRTGAVYEQYF. The chain uses TRBV14 and TRBJ2-7; TRBD1 agrees at 9 bases. CDR3 length: 15 residues. V lost 4 bases and J lost 4; bases outside the gene matches: 8. Looked up from germline, CDR1 is SGHDN and CDR2 is FVKESK. The variable domain in full, with the rest retrieved from reference TRBV14 and TRBJ2-7, is EAGVTQFPSHSVIEKGQTVTLRCDPISGHDNLYWYRRVMGKEIKFLLHFVKESKQDESGMPNNRFLAERTGGTYSTLKVQPAELEDSGVYFCASSPRTGAVYEQYFGPGTRLTVT.

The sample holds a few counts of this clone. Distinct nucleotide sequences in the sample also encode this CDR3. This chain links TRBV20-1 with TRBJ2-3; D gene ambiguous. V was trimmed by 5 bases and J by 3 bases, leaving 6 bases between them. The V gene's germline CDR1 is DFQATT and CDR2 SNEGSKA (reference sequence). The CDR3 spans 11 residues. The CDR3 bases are TGCAGTGCTGTTTATACAGATACGCAGTATTTT. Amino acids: CSAVYTDTQYF.

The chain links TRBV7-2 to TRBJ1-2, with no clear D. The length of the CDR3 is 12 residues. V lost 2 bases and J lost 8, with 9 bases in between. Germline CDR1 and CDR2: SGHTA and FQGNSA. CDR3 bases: TGTGCCAGCAGCTTATTATCAGTGGGCTACACCTTC. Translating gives CASSLLSVGYTF.

This CDR3 is CASSIISDTGYTF. CDR3 nucleotides: TGTGCCAGTAGTATTATCTCGGATACTGGCTACACCTTC. The J gene is TRBJ1-2, the V gene TRBV19; D unresolved. The CDR3 is 13 residues long. Germline CDR1 and CDR2: LNHDA and SQIVND (reference sequence). The V and J ends lost 3 bases and 7 bases respectively, with 12 bases between them.

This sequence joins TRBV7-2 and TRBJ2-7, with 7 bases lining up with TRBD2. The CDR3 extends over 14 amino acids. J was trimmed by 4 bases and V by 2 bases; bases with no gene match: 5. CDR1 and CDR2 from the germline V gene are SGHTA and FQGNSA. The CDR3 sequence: CASSLNGGMYEQYF. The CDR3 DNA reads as TGTGCCAGCAGCTTAAACGGGGGGATGTACGAGCAGTACTTC.